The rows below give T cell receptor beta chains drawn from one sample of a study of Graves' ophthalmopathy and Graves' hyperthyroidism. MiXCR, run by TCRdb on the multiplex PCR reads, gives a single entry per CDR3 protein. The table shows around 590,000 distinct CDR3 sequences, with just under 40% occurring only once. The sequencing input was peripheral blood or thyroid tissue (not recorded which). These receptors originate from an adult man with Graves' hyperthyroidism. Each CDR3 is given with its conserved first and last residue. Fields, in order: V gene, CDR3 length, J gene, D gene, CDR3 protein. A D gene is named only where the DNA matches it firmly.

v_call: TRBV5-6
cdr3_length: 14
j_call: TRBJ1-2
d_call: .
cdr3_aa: CASSLQDSSYGYTF

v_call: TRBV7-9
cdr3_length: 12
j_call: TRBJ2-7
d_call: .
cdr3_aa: CASSAGTLEQYF

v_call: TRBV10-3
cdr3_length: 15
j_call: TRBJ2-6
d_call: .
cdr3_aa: CATLHQGSGANVLTF

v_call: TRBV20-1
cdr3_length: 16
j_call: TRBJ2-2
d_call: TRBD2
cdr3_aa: CSAARTSGANTGELFF

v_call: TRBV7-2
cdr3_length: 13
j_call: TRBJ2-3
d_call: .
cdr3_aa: CASSSRLTDTQYF

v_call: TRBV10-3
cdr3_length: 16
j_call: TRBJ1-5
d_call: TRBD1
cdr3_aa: CAIRGVGQGSNQPQHF

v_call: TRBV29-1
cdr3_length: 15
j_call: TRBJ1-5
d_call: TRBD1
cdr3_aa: CSVGFGTGINQPQHF

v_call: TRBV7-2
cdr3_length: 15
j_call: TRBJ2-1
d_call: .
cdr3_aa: CASSLARGGYNEQFF

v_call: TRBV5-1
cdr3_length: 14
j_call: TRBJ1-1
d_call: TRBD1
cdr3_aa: CASSFFTGGPEAFF

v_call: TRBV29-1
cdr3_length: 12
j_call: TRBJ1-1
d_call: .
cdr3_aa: CSVEAGTPVAFF

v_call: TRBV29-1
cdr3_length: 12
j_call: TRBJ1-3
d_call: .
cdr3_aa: CSVEGGVHSIYF

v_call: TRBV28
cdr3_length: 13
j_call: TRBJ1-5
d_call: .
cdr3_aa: CATSGEGYQPQHF

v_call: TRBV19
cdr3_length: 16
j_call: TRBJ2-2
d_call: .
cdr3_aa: CASSILASVSAGELFF

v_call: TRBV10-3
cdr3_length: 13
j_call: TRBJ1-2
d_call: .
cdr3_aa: CASRYASGYGYTF

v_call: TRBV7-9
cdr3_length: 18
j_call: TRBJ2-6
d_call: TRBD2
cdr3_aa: CASSLVGRGTSGANVLTF

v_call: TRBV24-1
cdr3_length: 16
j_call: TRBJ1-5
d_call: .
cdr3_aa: CATSPTGPYSNQPQHF

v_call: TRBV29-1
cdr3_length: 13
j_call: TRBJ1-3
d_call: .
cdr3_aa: CSQDGVEGNTIYF

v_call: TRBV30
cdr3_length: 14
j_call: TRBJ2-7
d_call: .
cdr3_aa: CAWTSTGTTYERYF

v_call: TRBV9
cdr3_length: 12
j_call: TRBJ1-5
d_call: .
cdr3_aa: CASSASGGPQHF

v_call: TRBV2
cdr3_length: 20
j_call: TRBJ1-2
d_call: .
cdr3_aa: CASSQEYSPFPAGAVYGYTF

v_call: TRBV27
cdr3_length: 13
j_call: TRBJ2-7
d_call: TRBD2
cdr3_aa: CASMQRGVGEQYF

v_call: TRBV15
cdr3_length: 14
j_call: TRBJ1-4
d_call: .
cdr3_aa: CATSRERGNEKLFF